The TCR beta chain described here comes from a study of PD-1 blockade in classical Hodgkin lymphoma. Between the trimmed V and J ends, which lost 6 bases and 0 bases, there was a span of 6 bases. Germline V lookup: CDR1 MNHNY, CDR2 SVGAGI (reference sequence). The CDR3 spans 13 residues. Libraries were prepared by immunoSEQ multiplex PCR; TCRdb keeps only in-frame clonotypes and omits some of them. The repertoire consists of roughly 20,000 clones, with over 70% occurring once and the leading ten covering about a fifth. Each patient relapsed following autologous stem cell transplantation, and prior brentuximab vedotin exposure differed.

The TCR sequence derives from a human donor with classical Hodgkin lymphoma. The gene calls are TRBV6-6 and TRBJ1-5, with D maybe TRBD1 (5 bases). The sequenced sample was peripheral blood mononuclear cells (PBMCs), obtained at baseline. The CDR3 coding sequence is TGTGCCAGCAGGGGGGATAGCAATCAGCCCCAGCATTTT. Translation: CASRGDSNQPQHF.